A selection of T cell receptor beta chains follows, all from one sample in a study of T cells in Graves' hyperthyroidism and ophthalmopathy. Each CDR3 protein gets one entry after TCRdb re-called the multiplex PCR reads with MiXCR. Of some 740,000 distinct CDR3 sequences in the sample, around 15% were seen once. The sequenced sample consisted of blood. Receptor source: a woman aged 18-29 years with Graves' hyperthyroidism. Each CDR3 is given with its conserved first and last residue. The D gene is left open where the match is weak. Clone size is stated in some rows and not others, as once, few, many or a class when expanded.

v_call: TRBV28
d_call: -
j_call: TRBJ2-1
clone_size: -
cdr3_nt: TGTGCCAGCCTAGGACGGACAGTGAATGAGCAGTTCTTC
cdr3_aa: CASLGRTVNEQFF

v_call: TRBV18
d_call: TRBD1
j_call: TRBJ2-1
clone_size: many
cdr3_nt: TGTGCCAGCGGGGGACAGGGGAATGAGCAGTTCTTC
cdr3_aa: CASGGQGNEQFF

v_call: TRBV2
d_call: TRBD1
j_call: TRBJ2-3
clone_size: -
cdr3_nt: TGTGCCAGCAGTCGCGGACAGGGGGCTACAGATACGCAGTATTTT
cdr3_aa: CASSRGQGATDTQYF

v_call: TRBV4-1
d_call: -
j_call: TRBJ1-2
clone_size: few
cdr3_nt: TGCGCCAGCAGCCAACCTATCTCGGACAGACCCTATGGCTACACCTTC
cdr3_aa: CASSQPISDRPYGYTF

v_call: TRBV3-1
d_call: -
j_call: TRBJ2-7
clone_size: many
cdr3_nt: TGTGCCAGCAGCTTCCTCGGACGGAGCTACGAGCAGTACTTC
cdr3_aa: CASSFLGRSYEQYF

v_call: TRBV30
d_call: TRBD2
j_call: TRBJ2-7
clone_size: -
cdr3_nt: TGTGCCTGGACCTTTGGGGGGGTCCACGAGCAGTACTTC
cdr3_aa: CAWTFGGVHEQYF

v_call: TRBV4-3
d_call: -
j_call: TRBJ1-1
clone_size: few
cdr3_nt: TGCGCCAGCAGCCAGGAGGTTTTATACACTGAAGCTTTCTTT
cdr3_aa: CASSQEVLYTEAFF

v_call: TRBV7-2
d_call: -
j_call: TRBJ1-1
clone_size: -
cdr3_nt: TGTGCCAGCAGTGGGGAGCCTTCTCTCACTGAAGCTTTCTTT
cdr3_aa: CASSGEPSLTEAFF

v_call: TRBV12-3/TRBV12-4
d_call: -
j_call: TRBJ1-2
clone_size: many
cdr3_nt: TGTGCCAGCAGCCCCTTGCGGCGGGGCTTCGGCTACACCTTC
cdr3_aa: CASSPLRRGFGYTF

v_call: TRBV13
d_call: -
j_call: TRBJ1-5
clone_size: few
cdr3_nt: TGTGCCAGCACCCCAGCAGGGGACATTAGCAATCAGCCCCAGCATTTT
cdr3_aa: CASTPAGDISNQPQHF

v_call: TRBV4-1
d_call: -
j_call: TRBJ2-7
clone_size: many
cdr3_nt: TGCGCCAGCAGCCAATCTCCGGCGACCGAGCAGTACTTC
cdr3_aa: CASSQSPATEQYF

v_call: TRBV6-1
d_call: -
j_call: TRBJ2-5
clone_size: many
cdr3_nt: TGTGCCAGCAGCTCGCCGGGATACCAAGAGACCCAGTACTTC
cdr3_aa: CASSSPGYQETQYF

v_call: TRBV20-1
d_call: TRBD1
j_call: TRBJ2-3
clone_size: -
cdr3_nt: TGCAGTGCCACGGACAGGGGGCAAGATACGCAGTATTTT
cdr3_aa: CSATDRGQDTQYF

v_call: TRBV27
d_call: TRBD2
j_call: TRBJ2-7
clone_size: many
cdr3_nt: TGTGCCAGCAGTTTGGGCGGGAGCTACGAGCAGTACTTC
cdr3_aa: CASSLGGSYEQYF

v_call: TRBV9
d_call: -
j_call: TRBJ2-1
clone_size: few
cdr3_nt: TGTGCCAGCAGCGTAGAGCCGGGGTGGAGCTCCTACAATGAGCAGTTCTTC
cdr3_aa: CASSVEPGWSSYNEQFF

v_call: TRBV5-1
d_call: TRBD1
j_call: TRBJ2-1
clone_size: many
cdr3_nt: TGCGCCAGCAGCCCGACCCTGGACAGGGGTTCCTACAATGAGCAGTTCTTC
cdr3_aa: CASSPTLDRGSYNEQFF

v_call: TRBV4-1
d_call: -
j_call: TRBJ2-7
clone_size: few
cdr3_nt: TGCGCCAGCAGCCAAACCCTAGCTGGAGAGCAGTACTTC
cdr3_aa: CASSQTLAGEQYF

v_call: TRBV2
d_call: -
j_call: TRBJ1-4
clone_size: few
cdr3_nt: TGTGCCAGCCTGAGAGCAACTAATGAAAAACTGTTTTTT
cdr3_aa: CASLRATNEKLFF

v_call: TRBV20-1
d_call: -
j_call: TRBJ2-1
clone_size: many
cdr3_nt: TGCAGTGCCCCCCTCCCGGGCCGCAGGAATGAGCAGTTCTTC
cdr3_aa: CSAPLPGRRNEQFF

v_call: TRBV18
d_call: TRBD1
j_call: TRBJ2-2
clone_size: many
cdr3_nt: TGTGCCAGCTCCCACGACAGGGTTAGCAGCGGGGAGCTGTTTTTT
cdr3_aa: CASSHDRVSSGELFF

v_call: TRBV20-1
d_call: -
j_call: TRBJ1-3
clone_size: many
cdr3_nt: TGCAGTGCTAGGCTTGGAAACACCATATATTTT
cdr3_aa: CSARLGNTIYF

v_call: TRBV29-1
d_call: TRBD2
j_call: TRBJ2-5
clone_size: -
cdr3_nt: TGCAGCGTCCAAGGACTAGCGTGGCAAGAGACCCAGTACTTC
cdr3_aa: CSVQGLAWQETQYF

v_call: TRBV3-1
d_call: -
j_call: TRBJ1-2
clone_size: -
cdr3_nt: TGTGCCAGCAGCCAAGGGCAGTTTGGGGGCTACACCTTC
cdr3_aa: CASSQGQFGGYTF

v_call: TRBV4-3
d_call: -
j_call: TRBJ2-7
clone_size: -
cdr3_nt: TGCGCCAGCAGCCAAGAGGCCGGACCCTACGAGCAGTACTTC
cdr3_aa: CASSQEAGPYEQYF

v_call: TRBV5-1
d_call: -
j_call: TRBJ2-3
clone_size: few
cdr3_nt: TGCGCCAGCAGCTCGGGGTTCTCTGCCCTGGCAGATACGCAGTATTTT
cdr3_aa: CASSSGFSALADTQYF

v_call: TRBV20-1
d_call: TRBD2
j_call: TRBJ2-3
clone_size: few
cdr3_nt: TGCAGTGCTAGTCCTAGCGGGAGGGGAGGAGATACGCAGTATTTT
cdr3_aa: CSASPSGRGGDTQYF

v_call: TRBV15
d_call: -
j_call: TRBJ2-1
clone_size: -
cdr3_nt: TGTGCCACCAGCAGAAACCGGGACTTACAGTTCTTC
cdr3_aa: CATSRNRDLQFF

v_call: TRBV3-1
d_call: -
j_call: TRBJ1-2
clone_size: -
cdr3_nt: TGTGCCAGCAGCCAACAGGGGCCCAACTATGGCTACACCTTC
cdr3_aa: CASSQQGPNYGYTF

v_call: TRBV7-8
d_call: -
j_call: TRBJ2-5
clone_size: many
cdr3_nt: TGTGCCAGCAGTCAAAACAGGGTCATGTCGAGGACCCAGTACTTC
cdr3_aa: CASSQNRVMSRTQYF

v_call: TRBV6-5
d_call: -
j_call: TRBJ1-4
clone_size: few
cdr3_nt: TGTGCCAGCAGTTACTCGACTTCCGGCTGGGATAATGAAAAACTGTTTTTT
cdr3_aa: CASSYSTSGWDNEKLFF

v_call: TRBV6-5
d_call: -
j_call: TRBJ1-2
clone_size: -
cdr3_nt: TGTGCCAGCAGTTACTTACAGGCTGGAGGTGGTGACTACACCTTC
cdr3_aa: CASSYLQAGGGDYTF

v_call: TRBV7-3
d_call: -
j_call: TRBJ2-2
clone_size: -
cdr3_nt: TGTGCCAGCAGCTCCCAGGGGCACAGCACCGGGGAGCTGTTTTTT
cdr3_aa: CASSSQGHSTGELFF

v_call: TRBV11-2
d_call: TRBD2
j_call: TRBJ2-2
clone_size: many
cdr3_nt: TGTGCCAGCAGCCGAACAGCGCCGGGTGGTGGGCGGGAGGCCGGGGAGCTGTTTTTT
cdr3_aa: CASSRTAPGGGREAGELFF

v_call: TRBV7-2
d_call: TRBD2
j_call: TRBJ2-7
clone_size: -
cdr3_nt: TGTGCCAGCAGCTTACGCCCCCTAGCGGGAAAGGAGCAGTACTTC
cdr3_aa: CASSLRPLAGKEQYF

v_call: TRBV30
d_call: -
j_call: TRBJ1-1
clone_size: many
cdr3_nt: TGTGCCTGGAGTGCCCGGGACGGTGAAGCTTTCTTT
cdr3_aa: CAWSARDGEAFF

v_call: TRBV27
d_call: TRBD1
j_call: TRBJ2-7
clone_size: many
cdr3_nt: TGTGCCAGCAGTTTATCCACGACAGGGCGCTACGAGCAGTACTTC
cdr3_aa: CASSLSTTGRYEQYF

v_call: TRBV30
d_call: TRBD1
j_call: TRBJ2-3
clone_size: many
cdr3_nt: TGTGCCTGGAGCCGCGGGACAGGGACGTTAGATACGCAGTATTTT
cdr3_aa: CAWSRGTGTLDTQYF

v_call: TRBV6-9
d_call: TRBD1
j_call: TRBJ1-2
clone_size: -
cdr3_nt: TGTGCCAGCAGTTACGGAGATGGGACAGGGGGCGGCTACACCTTC
cdr3_aa: CASSYGDGTGGGYTF

v_call: TRBV4-1
d_call: TRBD1
j_call: TRBJ1-1
clone_size: -
cdr3_nt: TGCGCCAGCAGCCAAAATCCCTCGACAGGGAGGAACACTGAAGCTTTCTTT
cdr3_aa: CASSQNPSTGRNTEAFF

v_call: TRBV7-7
d_call: -
j_call: TRBJ2-5
clone_size: -
cdr3_nt: TGTGCCAGCAGCCCCCCGGCCATCCAAGGAGGGACCCAGTACTTC
cdr3_aa: CASSPPAIQGGTQYF

v_call: TRBV6-1
d_call: TRBD1
j_call: TRBJ1-1
clone_size: many
cdr3_nt: TGTGCCAGCAGAGGGACAGCAGCCAGCACTGAAGCTTTCTTT
cdr3_aa: CASRGTAASTEAFF

v_call: TRBV5-4
d_call: -
j_call: TRBJ2-7
clone_size: few
cdr3_nt: TGTGCCAGCAGCTTGCCGGGACCGAGCTCCTACGAGCAGTACTTC
cdr3_aa: CASSLPGPSSYEQYF